This paragraph covers one T cell receptor beta chain sequence. The record originates from a study of blood T cell repertoires in COVID-19. The CDR3 length is 14 residues. Trimming cost V 1 base and J 2 bases, with 8 bases left between them. The germline V gene has CDR1 SGHTA and CDR2 FQGNSA. Clones were read by immunoSEQ multiplex PCR, and TCRdb kept only the in-frame ones, dropping some. The sample lists roughly 110,000 clones; 84% were seen once. Sequencing was done on a sample of peripheral blood. This sequence was found in a woman aged 60-75 years with acute or convalescent COVID-19. The rearrangement uses TRBV7-2 and TRBJ1-1; no clear D gene. The CDR3 bases are TGTGCCAGCAGCTTAGGCGTCCACAACACTGAAGCTTTCTTT. Protein product: CASSLGVHNTEAFF.